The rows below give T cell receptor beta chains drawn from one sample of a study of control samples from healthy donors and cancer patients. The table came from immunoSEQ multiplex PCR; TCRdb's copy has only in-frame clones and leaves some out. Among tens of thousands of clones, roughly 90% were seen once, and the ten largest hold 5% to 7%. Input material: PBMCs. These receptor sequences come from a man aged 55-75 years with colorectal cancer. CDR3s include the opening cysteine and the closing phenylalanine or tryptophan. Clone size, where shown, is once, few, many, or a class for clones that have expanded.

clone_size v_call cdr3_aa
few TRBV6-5 CASAGQDSGANVLTF
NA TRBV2 CASSENRGGPGPQHF
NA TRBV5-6 CASSSVAKNIQYF
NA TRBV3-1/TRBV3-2 CASSQEGRVAYGYTF
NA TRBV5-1 CASSTPRGSGVGTQYF
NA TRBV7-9 CASRDSLSYEQYF
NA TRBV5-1 CASSFDRASNEKLFF
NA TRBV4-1 CASSQRATGDGEQYF
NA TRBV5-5 CASSYRGFTGELFF
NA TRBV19 CASRETGGGEKLFF
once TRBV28 CASGRVADTQYF
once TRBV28 CASSLTDRASGNTIYF
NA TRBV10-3 CAIRETGVANYGYTF
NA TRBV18 CASSPGRRISGNTIYF
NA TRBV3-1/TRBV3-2 CASSQELIRAPGELFF